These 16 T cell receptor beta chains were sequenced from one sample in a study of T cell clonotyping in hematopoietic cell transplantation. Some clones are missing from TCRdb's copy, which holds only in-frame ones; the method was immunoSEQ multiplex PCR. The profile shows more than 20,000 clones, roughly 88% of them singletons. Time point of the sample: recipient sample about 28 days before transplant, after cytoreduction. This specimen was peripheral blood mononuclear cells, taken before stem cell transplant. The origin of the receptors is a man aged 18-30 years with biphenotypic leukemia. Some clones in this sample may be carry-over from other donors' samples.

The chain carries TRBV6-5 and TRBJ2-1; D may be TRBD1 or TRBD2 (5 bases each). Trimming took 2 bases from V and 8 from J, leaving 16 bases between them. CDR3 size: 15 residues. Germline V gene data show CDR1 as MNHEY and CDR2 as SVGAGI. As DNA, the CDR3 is TGTGCCAGCAGTTACGGGACCAAGCGGATTGATGAGCAGTTCTTC. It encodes CASSYGTKRIDEQFF.

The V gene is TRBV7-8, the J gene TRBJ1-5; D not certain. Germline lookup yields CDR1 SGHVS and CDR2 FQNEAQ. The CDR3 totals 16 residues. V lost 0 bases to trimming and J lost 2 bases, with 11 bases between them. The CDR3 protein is CASSLARGIGNQPQHF. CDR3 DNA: TGTGCCAGCAGCTTAGCTAGAGGGATCGGCAATCAGCCCCAGCATTTT.

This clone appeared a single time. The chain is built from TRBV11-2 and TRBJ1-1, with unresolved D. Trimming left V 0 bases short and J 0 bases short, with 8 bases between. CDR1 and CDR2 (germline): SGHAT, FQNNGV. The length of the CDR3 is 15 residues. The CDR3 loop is CASSLDGRMNTEAFF. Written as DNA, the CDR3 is TGTGCCAGCAGCTTAGACGGCAGAATGAACACTGAAGCTTTCTTT.

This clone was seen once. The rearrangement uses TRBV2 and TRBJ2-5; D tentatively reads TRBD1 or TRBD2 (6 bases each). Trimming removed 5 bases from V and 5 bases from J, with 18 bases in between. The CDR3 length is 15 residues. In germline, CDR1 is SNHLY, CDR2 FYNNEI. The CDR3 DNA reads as TGTGCCAGCAGTCGGGGGTTGGGGGGCTTGGAGACCCAGTACTTC. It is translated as CASSRGLGGLETQYF.

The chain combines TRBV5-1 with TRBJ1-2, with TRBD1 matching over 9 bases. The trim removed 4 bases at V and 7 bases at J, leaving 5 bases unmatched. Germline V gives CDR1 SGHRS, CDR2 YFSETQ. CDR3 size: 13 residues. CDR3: CASSPDRGRGYTF. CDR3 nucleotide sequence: TGCGCCAGCAGCCCGGACAGGGGTCGTGGCTACACCTTC.

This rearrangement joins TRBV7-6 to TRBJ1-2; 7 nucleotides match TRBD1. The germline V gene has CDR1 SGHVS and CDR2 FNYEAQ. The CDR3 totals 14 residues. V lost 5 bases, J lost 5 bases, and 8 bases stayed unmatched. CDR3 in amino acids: CASSTSPGGYGYTF. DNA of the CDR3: TGTGCCAGCAGCACCAGCCCAGGGGGTTATGGCTACACCTTC. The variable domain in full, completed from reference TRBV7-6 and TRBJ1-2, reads GAGVSQSPRYKVTKRGQDVALRCDPISGHVSLYWYRQALGQGPEFLTYFNYEAQQDKSGLPNDRFSAERPEGSISTLTIQRTEQRDSAMYRCASSTSPGGYGYTFGSGTRLTVV.

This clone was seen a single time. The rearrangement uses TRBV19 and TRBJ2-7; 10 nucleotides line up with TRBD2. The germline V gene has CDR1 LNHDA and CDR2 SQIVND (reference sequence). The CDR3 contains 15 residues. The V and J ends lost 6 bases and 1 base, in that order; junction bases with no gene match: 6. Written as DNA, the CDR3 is TGTGCCAGTAGCCATTCTAGCGGGGGATCCTACGAGCAGTACTTC. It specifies CASSHSSGGSYEQYF.

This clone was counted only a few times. CDR3 nucleotides: TGTGCCAGCAGCGTAGGCGGGTCGGTCTGGCACTATGGCTACACCTTC. Its protein product is CASSVGGSVWHYGYTF. The V and J genes are TRBV9 and TRBJ1-2; D ambiguous. The CDR3 is made up of 16 amino acids. Germline loops: CDR1 SGDLS, CDR2 YYNGEE. Trimming shortened V by 0 bases and J by 3 bases, and 15 bases separated the two germline ends.

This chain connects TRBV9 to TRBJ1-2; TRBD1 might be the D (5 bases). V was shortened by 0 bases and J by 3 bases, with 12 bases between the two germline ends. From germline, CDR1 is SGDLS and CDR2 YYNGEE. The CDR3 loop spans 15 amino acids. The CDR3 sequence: CASSVVAGGDYGYTF. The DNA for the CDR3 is TGTGCCAGCAGCGTAGTGGCGGGGGGAGACTATGGCTACACCTTC.

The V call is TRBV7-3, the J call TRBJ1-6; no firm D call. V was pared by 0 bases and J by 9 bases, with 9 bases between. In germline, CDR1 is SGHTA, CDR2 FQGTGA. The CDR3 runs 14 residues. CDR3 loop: CASSLTGSGSPLHF. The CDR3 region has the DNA TGTGCCAGCAGCTTAACGGGGTCTGGTTCACCCCTCCACTTT.

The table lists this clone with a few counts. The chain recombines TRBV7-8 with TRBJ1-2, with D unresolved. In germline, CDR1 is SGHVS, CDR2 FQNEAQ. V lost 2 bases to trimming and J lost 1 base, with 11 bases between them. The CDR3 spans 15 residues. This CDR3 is CASSLNGLHNYGYTF. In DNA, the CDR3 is TGTGCCAGCAGCTTAAATGGACTCCATAACTATGGCTACACCTTC.

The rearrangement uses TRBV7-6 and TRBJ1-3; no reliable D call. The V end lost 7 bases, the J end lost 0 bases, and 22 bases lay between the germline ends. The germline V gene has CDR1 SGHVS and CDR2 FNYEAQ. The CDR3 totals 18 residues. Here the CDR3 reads CASTDSRRLLSSGNTIYF. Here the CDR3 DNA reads TGTGCCAGCACCGATTCCCGAAGGCTTCTTAGCTCTGGAAACACCATATATTTT.

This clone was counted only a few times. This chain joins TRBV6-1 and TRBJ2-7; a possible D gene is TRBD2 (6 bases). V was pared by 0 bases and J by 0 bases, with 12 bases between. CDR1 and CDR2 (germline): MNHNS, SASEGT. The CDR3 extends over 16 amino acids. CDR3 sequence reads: CASSEALGTPSYEQYF. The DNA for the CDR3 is TGTGCCAGCAGTGAAGCCCTCGGGACTCCCTCCTACGAGCAGTACTTC.

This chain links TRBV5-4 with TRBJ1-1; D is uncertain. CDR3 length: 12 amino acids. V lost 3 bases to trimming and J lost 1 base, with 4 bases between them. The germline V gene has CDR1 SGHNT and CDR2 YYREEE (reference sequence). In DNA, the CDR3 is TGTGCCAGCAGCTGGGGGAACACTGAAGCTTTCTTT. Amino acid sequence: CASSWGNTEAFF.

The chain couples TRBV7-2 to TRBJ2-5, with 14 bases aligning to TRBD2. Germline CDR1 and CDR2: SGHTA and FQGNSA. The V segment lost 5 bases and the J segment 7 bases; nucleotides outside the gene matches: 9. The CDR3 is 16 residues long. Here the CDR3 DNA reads TGTGCCAGCAGCATACCGGGACTAGCGGGAGTCGCGACCCAGTACTTC. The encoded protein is CASSIPGLAGVATQYF.

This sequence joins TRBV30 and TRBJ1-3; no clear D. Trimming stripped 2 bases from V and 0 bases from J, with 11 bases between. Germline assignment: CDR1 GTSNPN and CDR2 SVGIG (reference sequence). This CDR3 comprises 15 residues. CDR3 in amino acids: CAWSSGTSSGNTIYF. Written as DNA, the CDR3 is TGTGCCTGGAGTTCTGGTACAAGCTCTGGAAACACCATATATTTT.